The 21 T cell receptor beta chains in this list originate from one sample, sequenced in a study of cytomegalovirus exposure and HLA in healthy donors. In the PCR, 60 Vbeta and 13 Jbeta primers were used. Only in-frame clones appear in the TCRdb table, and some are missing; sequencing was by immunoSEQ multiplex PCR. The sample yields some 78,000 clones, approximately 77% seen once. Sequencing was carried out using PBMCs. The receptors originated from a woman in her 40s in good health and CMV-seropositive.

The CDR3 loop reads CASSYSGTGASYGYTF. The CDR3 DNA is TGTGCCAGCAGTTACTCAGGGACAGGGGCTAGCTATGGCTACACCTTC. The chain has TRBV6-6 and TRBJ1-2, with 10 bases fitting TRBD1. After removal of 0 bases from V and 4 bases from J, the junction contained 5 bases not matched to a gene. CDR3 length: 16 residues. CDR1 MNHNY and CDR2 SVGAGI come from the germline V gene (reference sequence).

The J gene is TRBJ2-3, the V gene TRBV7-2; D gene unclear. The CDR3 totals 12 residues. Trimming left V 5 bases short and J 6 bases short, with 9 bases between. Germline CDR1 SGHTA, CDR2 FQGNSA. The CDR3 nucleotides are TGTGCCAGCAGCCCAGCAGGTGATACGCAGTATTTT. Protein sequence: CASSPAGDTQYF.

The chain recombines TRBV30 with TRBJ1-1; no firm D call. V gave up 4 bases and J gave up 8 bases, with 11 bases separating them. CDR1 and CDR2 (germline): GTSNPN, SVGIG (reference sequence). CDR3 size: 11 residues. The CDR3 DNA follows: TGTGCCTGGACGCGTCGGTTAGAAGCTTTCTTT. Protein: CAWTRRLEAFF.

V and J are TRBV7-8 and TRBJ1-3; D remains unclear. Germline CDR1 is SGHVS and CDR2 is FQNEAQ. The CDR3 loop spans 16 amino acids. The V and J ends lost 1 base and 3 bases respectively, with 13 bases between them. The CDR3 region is CASSLENMVFGNTIYF. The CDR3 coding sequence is TGTGCCAGCAGCTTAGAAAACATGGTATTTGGAAACACCATATATTTT.

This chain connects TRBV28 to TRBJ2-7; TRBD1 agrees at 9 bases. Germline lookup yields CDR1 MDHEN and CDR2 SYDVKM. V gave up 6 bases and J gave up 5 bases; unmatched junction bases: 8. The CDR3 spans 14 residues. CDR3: CASSGQGIRNEQYF. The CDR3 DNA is TGTGCCAGCAGCGGACAGGGGATACGCAACGAGCAGTACTTC.

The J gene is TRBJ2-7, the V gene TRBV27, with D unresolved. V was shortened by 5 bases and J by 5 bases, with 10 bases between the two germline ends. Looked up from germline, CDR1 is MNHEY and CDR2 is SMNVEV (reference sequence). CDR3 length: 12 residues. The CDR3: CASSGHRNEQYF. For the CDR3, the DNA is TGTGCCAGCAGTGGGCACAGAAACGAGCAGTACTTC.

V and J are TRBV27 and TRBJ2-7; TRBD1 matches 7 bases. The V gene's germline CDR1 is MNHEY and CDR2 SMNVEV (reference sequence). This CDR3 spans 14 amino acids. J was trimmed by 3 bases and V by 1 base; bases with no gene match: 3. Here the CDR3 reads CASSLYPGGYEQYF. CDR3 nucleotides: TGTGCCAGCAGTTTATATCCAGGGGGCTACGAGCAGTACTTC.

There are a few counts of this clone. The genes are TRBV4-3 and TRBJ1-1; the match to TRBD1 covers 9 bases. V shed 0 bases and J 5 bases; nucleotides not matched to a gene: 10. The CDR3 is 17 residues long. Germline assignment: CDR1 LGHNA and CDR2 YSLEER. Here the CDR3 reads CASSQDLRTGGNTEAFF. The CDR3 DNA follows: TGCGCCAGCAGCCAAGATCTGAGAACAGGGGGCAATACTGAAGCTTTCTTT.

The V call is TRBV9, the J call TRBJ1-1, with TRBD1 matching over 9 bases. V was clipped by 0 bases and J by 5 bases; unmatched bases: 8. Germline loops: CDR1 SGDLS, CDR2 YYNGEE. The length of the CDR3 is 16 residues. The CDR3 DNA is TGTGCCAGCAGCGTAGGAGACGACAGGGGGTTTACTGAAGCTTTCTTT. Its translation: CASSVGDDRGFTEAFF.

The CDR3 DNA is TGTGCCAGCAGTGAACCCGCAGGCCCTACTGGAAACACCATATATTTT. This codes for CASSEPAGPTGNTIYF. This chain joins TRBV6-1 and TRBJ1-3, with D uncertain. The CDR3 has 16 residues. V was shortened by 2 bases and J by 2 bases, with 13 bases between the two germline ends. The germline V gene encodes CDR1 MNHNS and CDR2 SASEGT.

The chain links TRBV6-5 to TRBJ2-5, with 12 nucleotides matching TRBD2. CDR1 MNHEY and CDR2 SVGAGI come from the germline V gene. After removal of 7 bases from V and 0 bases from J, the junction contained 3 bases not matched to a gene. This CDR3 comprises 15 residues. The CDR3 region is CASKRTSGNQETQYF. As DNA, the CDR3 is TGTGCCAGCAAAAGGACTAGCGGGAACCAAGAGACCCAGTACTTC.

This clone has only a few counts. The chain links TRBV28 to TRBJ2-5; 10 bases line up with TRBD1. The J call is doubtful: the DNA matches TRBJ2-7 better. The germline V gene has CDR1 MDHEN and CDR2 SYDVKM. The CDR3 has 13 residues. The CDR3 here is CASSPGQGSEQYF. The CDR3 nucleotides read TGTGCCAGCAGCCCGGGACAGGGGTCCGAGCAGTACTTC.

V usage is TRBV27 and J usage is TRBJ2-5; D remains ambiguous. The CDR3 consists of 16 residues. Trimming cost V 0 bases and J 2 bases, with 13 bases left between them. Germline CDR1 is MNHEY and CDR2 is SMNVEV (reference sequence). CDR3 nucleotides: TGTGCCAGCAGTTTATCTTTCCGTGGGCAGCAAGAGACCCAGTACTTC. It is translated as CASSLSFRGQQETQYF.

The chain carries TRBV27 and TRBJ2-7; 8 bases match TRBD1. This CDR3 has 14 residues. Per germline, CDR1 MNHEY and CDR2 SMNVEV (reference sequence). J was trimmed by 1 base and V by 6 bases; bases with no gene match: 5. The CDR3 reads CASSRDRNSYEQYF. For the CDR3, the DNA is TGTGCCAGCAGCCGGGACAGGAATTCCTACGAGCAGTACTTC.

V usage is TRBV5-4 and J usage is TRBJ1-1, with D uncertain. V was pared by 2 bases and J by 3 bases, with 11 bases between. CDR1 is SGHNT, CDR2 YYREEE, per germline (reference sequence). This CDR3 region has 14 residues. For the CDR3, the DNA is TGTGCCAGCAGCTTAACCCAGGCGCACACTGAAGCTTTCTTT. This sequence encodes CASSLTQAHTEAFF.

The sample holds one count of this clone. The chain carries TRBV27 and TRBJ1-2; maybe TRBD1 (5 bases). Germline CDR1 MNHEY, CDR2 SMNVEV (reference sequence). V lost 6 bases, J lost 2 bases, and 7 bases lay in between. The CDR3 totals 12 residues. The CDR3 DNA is TGTGCCAGCAGACAGGCCAACTATGGCTACACCTTC. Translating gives CASRQANYGYTF.

This CDR3 is CASKGTVNTEAFF. In DNA, the CDR3 is TGTGCCAGTAAAGGGACAGTGAACACTGAAGCTTTCTTT. The chain has TRBV19 and TRBJ1-1; 7 bases fit TRBD1. With 7 bases clipped from V and 0 bases from J, the junction kept 2 bases outside the gene matches. Looked up from germline, CDR1 is LNHDA and CDR2 is SQIVND (reference sequence). The CDR3 extends over 13 amino acids.

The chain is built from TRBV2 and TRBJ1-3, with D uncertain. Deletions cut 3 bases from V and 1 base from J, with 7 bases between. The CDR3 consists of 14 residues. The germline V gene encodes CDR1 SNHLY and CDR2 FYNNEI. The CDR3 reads CASSESTSGNTIYF. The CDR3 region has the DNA TGTGCCAGCAGTGAGTCGACATCTGGAAACACCATATATTTT.

The CDR3 sequence is CASSQELLEEQYF. The CDR3 nucleotides read TGCGCCAGCAGCCAAGAACTCCTGGAGGAGCAGTACTTC. V usage is TRBV4-3 and J usage is TRBJ2-7; D gene ambiguous. Germline CDR1 and CDR2: LGHNA and YSLEER. The CDR3 loop spans 13 amino acids. Trimming removed 0 bases at V and 7 bases at J, with 10 bases between.

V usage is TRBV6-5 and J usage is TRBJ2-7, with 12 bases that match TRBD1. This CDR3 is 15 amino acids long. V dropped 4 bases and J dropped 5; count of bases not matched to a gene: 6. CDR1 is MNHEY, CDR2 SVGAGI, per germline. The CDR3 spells CASSFSGTGGHEQYF. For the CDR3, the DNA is TGTGCCAGCAGTTTTTCCGGGACAGGGGGCCACGAGCAGTACTTC.

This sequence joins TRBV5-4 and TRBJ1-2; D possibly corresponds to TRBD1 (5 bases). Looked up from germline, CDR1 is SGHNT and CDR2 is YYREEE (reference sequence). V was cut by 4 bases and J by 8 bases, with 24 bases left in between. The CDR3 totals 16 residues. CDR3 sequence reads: CASSAPSWGPLGGYTF. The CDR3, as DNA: TGTGCCAGCAGCGCACCTTCTTGGGGCCCCCTCGGAGGCTACACCTTC.